The next 29 T cell receptor beta chains were all read from a single sample in a study of CD8+ T cells in alopecia areata. Sequencing used cDNA as its template, made by extracting RNA and reverse transcribing it. Here immunoSEQ multiplex PCR was the method, and the copy in TCRdb shows in-frame clones only, minus some. The sample has around 190,000 clones, more than 50% seen once; the top ten hold roughly 5.3%. Sequencing used CD8+ T cells sorted from blood. All receptors derive from a human donor in good health.

This clone occurred a few times. The rearrangement links TRBV23-1 to TRBJ1-6, with unresolved D. TRBV23-1 is sorted into the ORF group, with uncertain function. V was pared by 0 bases and J by 10 bases, with 13 bases between. The CDR3 consists of 15 residues. CDR3: CASSQSGSARSPLHF. As DNA, the CDR3 is TGCGCCAGCAGTCAATCAGGATCAGCCAGGTCACCCCTCCACTTT.

The J gene is TRBJ2-1, the V gene TRBV7-9, with TRBD1 as a possible D gene (5 bases). Trimming took 5 bases from V and 0 from J, leaving 8 bases between them. This CDR3 has 14 amino acids. Germline CDR1 SEHNR, CDR2 FQNEAQ (reference sequence). The CDR3 sequence is CASSPDSSYNEQFF. In DNA, the CDR3 is TGTGCCAGCAGCCCCGACAGCTCCTACAATGAGCAGTTCTTC.

J is TRBJ2-3 and V is TRBV7-7, with D possibly being TRBD1 (6 bases). This CDR3 has 15 residues. Trimming removed 5 bases from V and 0 bases from J, with 12 bases in between. Germline CDR1 SSHAT, CDR2 FNYEAQ (reference sequence). The CDR3 DNA reads as TGTGCCAGCAGCAGAGGGACATCTAGCACAGATACGCAGTATTTT. Its protein is CASSRGTSSTDTQYF. The whole variable domain, remainder taken from reference TRBV7-7 and TRBJ2-3, is GAGVSQSPRYKVTKRGQDVTLRCDPISSHATLYWYQQALGQGPEFLTYFNYEAQPDKSGLPSDRFSAERPEGSISTLTIQRTEQRDSAMYRCASSRGTSSTDTQYFGPGTRLTVL.

This clone was seen only a few times. Other DNA sequences in the same sample also yield this CDR3. The chain links TRBV13 to TRBJ2-5; D gene unclear. Germline values: CDR1 PRHDT, CDR2 FYEKMQ (reference sequence). Trimming removed 3 bases from V and 5 bases from J, with 4 bases in between. This CDR3 comprises 11 residues. The CDR3: CASSFGETQYF. CDR3 coding DNA: TGTGCCAGCAGCTTCGGGGAGACCCAGTACTTC.

V gene TRBV5-4 combines with J gene TRBJ2-5, with D unclear. The V gene lost 0 bases and the J gene lost 1 base, with 7 bases spanning the gap. This CDR3 region has 14 residues. Germline CDR1 is SGHNT and CDR2 is YYREEE (reference sequence). CDR3 DNA sequence: TGTGCCAGCAGCTTGGCCGGTGGCCAAGAGACCCAGTACTTC. The encoded protein is CASSLAGGQETQYF.

The V and J genes are TRBV6-1 and TRBJ2-1; 9 bases align to TRBD2. The CDR3 loop spans 14 amino acids. Germline V gene sequence: CDR1 MNHNS, CDR2 SASEGT. With V trimmed by 8 bases and J by 6 bases, 8 bases remained unmatched. The CDR3 coding sequence is TGTGCCAGCCTGGAGGCTAGCGGGATCAATGAGCAGTTCTTC. This sequence encodes CASLEASGINEQFF.

This clone is medium-sized in the sample. The CDR3 reads CASSSQGFPLSYNSPLHF. Here the CDR3 DNA reads TGTGCCAGCAGCTCCCAGGGATTTCCGCTCTCCTATAATTCACCCCTCCACTTT. J is TRBJ1-6 and V is TRBV7-9, with D maybe TRBD1 (5 bases). The germline CDR1 and CDR2 sequences are SEHNR and FQNEAQ (reference sequence). This CDR3 has 18 amino acids. V shed 4 bases and J shed 0 bases, with 16 bases lying between them. Complete variable domain (other parts from reference TRBV7-9 and TRBJ1-6): DTGVSQNPRHKITKRGQNVTFRCDPISEHNRLYWYRQTLGQGPEFLTYFQNEAQLEKSRLLSDRFSAERPKGSFSTLEIQRTEQGDSAMYLCASSSQGFPLSYNSPLHFGNGTRLTVT.

This chain uses TRBV27 with TRBJ1-5; D gene uncertain. This CDR3 region has 14 residues. Germline V gene data show CDR1 as MNHEY and CDR2 as SMNVEV (reference sequence). Trimming removed 0 bases at V and 2 bases at J, with 5 bases between. This CDR3 reads CASSLSVGNQPQHF. CDR3 DNA sequence: TGTGCCAGCAGTTTATCGGTCGGCAATCAGCCCCAGCATTTT.

V and J are TRBV29-1 and TRBJ1-1; a possible D gene is TRBD1 (5 bases). Deletions cut 8 bases from V and 4 bases from J, with 14 bases between. The CDR3 is made up of 12 amino acids. The germline V gene has CDR1 SQVTM and CDR2 ANQGSEA. The CDR3 reads CSSWTGGTEAFF. CDR3 sequence (DNA): TGCAGCTCCTGGACGGGGGGCACTGAAGCTTTCTTT.

The chain is built from TRBV9 and TRBJ2-6; a possible D gene is TRBD1 (5 bases). Germline lookup yields CDR1 SGDLS and CDR2 YYNGEE. V was shortened by 0 bases and J by 13 bases, with 14 bases between the two germline ends. The CDR3 covers 14 residues. The CDR3 reads CASSVEAGSGVLTF. The CDR3 region has the DNA TGTGCCAGCAGCGTAGAAGCAGGGTCTGGGGTCCTGACTTTC.

J is TRBJ2-7 and V is TRBV30, with D hard to call. Trimming shortened V by 0 bases and J by 0 bases, and 12 bases separated the two germline ends. The CDR3 loop spans 15 amino acids. Germline CDR1 is GTSNPN and CDR2 is SVGIG (reference sequence). CDR3 bases: TGTGCCTGGAGTGTGGGCCCGACACTCTCCTACGAGCAGTACTTC. Encoded protein: CAWSVGPTLSYEQYF.

In this sample, this clone turned up a few times. The gene calls are TRBV9 and TRBJ2-5, with 8 bases fitting TRBD2. The V segment lost 4 bases and the J segment 4 bases; nucleotides outside the gene matches: 21. The CDR3 is 19 amino acids. Germline V gene lookup returns CDR1 SGDLS and CDR2 YYNGEE. The CDR3 here is CASSPGASGGPQPRETQYF. In nucleotides, the CDR3 is TGTGCCAGCAGCCCCGGGGCCAGCGGGGGCCCACAGCCGAGAGAGACCCAGTACTTC.

The J gene is TRBJ2-2, the V gene TRBV5-6; D gene uncertain. V lost 0 bases, J lost 5 bases, and 8 bases lay in between. The V gene's germline CDR1 is SGHDT and CDR2 YYEEEE. There are 14 residues in the CDR3. CDR3 residues: CASSLALKTGELFF. The CDR3 DNA follows: TGTGCCAGCAGCTTGGCCCTTAAGACCGGGGAGCTGTTTTTT.

Points on this clone: It is likely a read error, because the conserved phenylalanine at the end of the CDR3 is missing. This chain uses TRBV6-5 with TRBJ2-7, with D possibly being TRBD2 (7 bases). V was shortened by 4 bases and J by 4 bases, with 14 bases between the two germline ends. CDR3 size: 14 residues. Per germline, CDR1 MNHEY and CDR2 SVGAGI. The CDR3 region has the DNA TGTGCCAGCAGTTCGGGGGGCGCCTCGTACGAGCAGTACCTC. Translation: CASSSGGASYEQYL.

The chain combines TRBV11-2 with TRBJ1-2; D is unresolved. Germline V gene data show CDR1 as SGHAT and CDR2 as FQNNGV. Trimming removed 1 base from V and 8 bases from J, with 8 bases in between. This CDR3 has 12 amino acids. The CDR3 DNA follows: TGTGCCAGCAGCTTAGGTCTGGGAGGCTACACCTTC. It specifies CASSLGLGGYTF.

This rearrangement joins TRBV29-1 to TRBJ2-1; TRBD1 might be the D (5 bases). This CDR3 is 16 amino acids long. V shed 1 base and J shed 3 bases, with 16 bases lying between them. Germline CDR1 reads SQVTM; CDR2 reads ANQGSEA. CDR3: CSVEALSWGRYNEQFF. In DNA, the CDR3 is TGCAGCGTTGAAGCCCTTTCCTGGGGCCGCTACAATGAGCAGTTCTTC.

The chain recombines TRBV30 with TRBJ2-7; possibly TRBD1 for D (6 bases). V lost 2 bases and J lost 0, with 11 bases in between. Germline V gene lookup returns CDR1 GTSNPN and CDR2 SVGIG (reference sequence). The CDR3 extends over 14 amino acids. The CDR3, as DNA: TGTGCCTGGAGTCGGACAGCGAGCTCCTACGAGCAGTACTTC. As protein: CAWSRTASSYEQYF.

This rearrangement joins TRBV6-5 to TRBJ1-2; D not certain. The CDR3 extends over 13 amino acids. Germline lookup yields CDR1 MNHEY and CDR2 SVGAGI. Between the trimmed V and J ends, which lost 6 bases and 4 bases, there was a span of 12 bases. CDR3 coding DNA: TGTGCCAGCAGCTCTACGGGCCCCTATGGCTACACCTTC. Protein product: CASSSTGPYGYTF.

This chain connects TRBV5-4 to TRBJ1-1; 9 bases are shared with TRBD1. V was pared by 4 bases and J by 0 bases, with 10 bases of the junction left unmatched. Germline V gene sequence: CDR1 SGHNT, CDR2 YYREEE (reference sequence). The CDR3 runs to 17 residues. The CDR3: CASSLYPGQGLNTEAFF. The CDR3, as DNA: TGTGCCAGCAGCCTTTACCCGGGACAGGGCCTGAACACTGAAGCTTTCTTT.

The chain uses TRBV4-1 and TRBJ2-5, with 11 bases lining up with TRBD1. Germline lookup yields CDR1 MGHRA and CDR2 YSYEKL. V was pared by 4 bases and J by 4 bases, with 5 bases of the junction left unmatched. The CDR3 totals 15 residues. The CDR3 here is CASSLGTGGTETQYF. For the CDR3, the DNA is TGCGCCAGCAGCCTTGGGACAGGGGGGACAGAGACCCAGTACTTC.

This chain links TRBV9 with TRBJ2-1, with D possibly being TRBD1 (6 bases). The CDR3 totals 16 residues. Trimming removed 5 bases at V and 5 bases at J, with 20 bases between. Looked up from germline, CDR1 is SGDLS and CDR2 is YYNGEE. CDR3 in amino acids: CASSGRTDYVDNEQFF. Here the CDR3 DNA reads TGTGCCAGCAGTGGTAGGACAGATTATGTTGACAATGAGCAGTTCTTC. Drawing the rest from reference TRBV9 and TRBJ2-1, the complete variable domain is DSGVTQTPKHLITATGQRVTLRCSPRSGDLSVYWYQQSLDQGLQFLIQYYNGEERAKGNILERFSAQQFPDLHSELNLSSLELGDSALYFCASSGRTDYVDNEQFFGPGTRLTVL.

This clone was counted only a few times. V usage is TRBV7-9 and J usage is TRBJ2-1; 11 nucleotides line up with TRBD2. The CDR3 length is 15 residues. With 4 bases clipped from V and 6 bases from J, the junction kept 5 bases outside the gene matches. The germline gives CDR1 SEHNR, CDR2 FQNEAQ (reference sequence). CDR3: CASSSRLAGSNEQFF. CDR3 coding DNA: TGTGCCAGCAGCTCCAGACTAGCGGGGTCCAATGAGCAGTTCTTC. The entire variable domain, with the rest obtained from reference TRBV7-9 and TRBJ2-1, is as follows: DTGVSQNPRHKITKRGQNVTFRCDPISEHNRLYWYRQTLGQGPEFLTYFQNEAQLEKSRLLSDRFSAERPKGSFSTLEIQRTEQGDSAMYLCASSSRLAGSNEQFFGPGTRLTVL.

The chain carries TRBV6-1 and TRBJ1-2; no clear D. The CDR3 is 14 amino acids. Trimming took 5 bases from V and 0 from J, leaving 10 bases between them. Germline V gene sequence: CDR1 MNHNS, CDR2 SASEGT. The chain's CDR3 is CASSLSLANYGYTF. The CDR3 bases are TGTGCCAGCAGTCTCTCCTTAGCTAACTATGGCTACACCTTC.

This clone appeared a few times. The V and J genes are TRBV9 and TRBJ2-4, with 12 bases matching TRBD1. The trim removed 0 bases at V and 8 bases at J, leaving 9 bases unmatched. Per germline, CDR1 SGDLS and CDR2 YYNGEE. This CDR3 is 17 amino acids long. In nucleotides, the CDR3 is TGTGCCAGCAGCGTAGATGGGACAGGGGGCGCCGGAGACATTCAGTACTTC. Translated, it gives CASSVDGTGGAGDIQYF.

This chain connects TRBV7-6 to TRBJ1-1; D gene uncertain. This CDR3 comprises 15 residues. The V end was cut by 8 bases, the J end by 1 base, with 17 bases between. CDR1 and CDR2 (germline): SGHVS, FNYEAQ. The CDR3 loop reads CASQKAPYQNTEAFF. CDR3 DNA: TGTGCCAGCCAAAAGGCGCCTTACCAGAACACTGAAGCTTTCTTT.

The rearrangement links TRBV2 to TRBJ2-1; 9 nucleotides line up with TRBD1. Per the germline V gene, CDR1 is SNHLY and CDR2 is FYNNEI. J was trimmed by 4 bases and V by 10 bases; bases with no gene match: 8. This CDR3 contains 14 residues. The CDR3 bases are TGTGCCAAAACCCGGGACAGGGAATACAATGAGCAGTTCTTC. It specifies CAKTRDREYNEQFF.

This clone was picked up a small number of times. V is TRBV11-2 and J is TRBJ2-5; the D gene could be TRBD1 or TRBD2 (5 bases each). Trimming stripped 2 bases from V and 5 bases from J, with 24 bases between. From germline, CDR1 is SGHAT and CDR2 FQNNGV. The CDR3 runs to 18 residues. The CDR3 coding sequence is TGTGCCAGCAGCTTAATACCAATAGGGGAGTCCCCGTTGGAGACCCAGTACTTC. Its protein is CASSLIPIGESPLETQYF.

V gene TRBV15 combines with J gene TRBJ1-1, with D possibly TRBD1 on 5 matching bases. Trimming took 5 bases from V and 0 from J, leaving 10 bases between them. This CDR3 is built from 14 residues. Germline assignment: CDR1 LNHNV and CDR2 YYDKDF (reference sequence). For the CDR3, the DNA is TGTGCCACCAGCCGGTGGGGCATGAACACTGAAGCTTTCTTT. Translating gives CATSRWGMNTEAFF.

The V and J genes are TRBV10-3 and TRBJ2-1, with 7 bases fitting TRBD2. The germline CDR1 and CDR2 sequences are ENHRY and SYGVKD. The junction had 11 bases not matched to a gene; V was cut back by 10 bases and J by 5 bases. This CDR3 has 14 amino acids. The CDR3 spells CASTVGGSHNEQFF. The DNA of the CDR3 is TGTGCCAGCACTGTCGGGGGGTCCCACAATGAGCAGTTCTTC.